A single sample gave rise to the 29 T cell receptor beta chains below, sequenced in a study of shared clonotypes between healthy human individuals. Here immunoSEQ multiplex PCR was the method, and the copy in TCRdb shows in-frame clones only, minus some. Of 600,000 to 750,000 clones listed, more than 70% were seen once; the top ten hold 1.8%. Sequencing used memory CD4+ T cells sorted from blood. The subset: CD45RA-negative fraction. All receptors come from a woman aged 30 to 39 in good health.

The table lists this clone with a count of one. In DNA, the CDR3 is TGTGCCAGCTCACCCCGAGACAATCGGTATGGCTACACCTTC. Translation: CASSPRDNRYGYTF. The gene calls are TRBV18 and TRBJ1-2; D not certain. The ends were cut back, 3 bases at V and 5 bases at J, with 13 bases in the middle. Germline V CDR1 and CDR2: KGHSH, LQKENI. CDR3 length equals 14 residues.

About this clone itself: The same CDR3 also results from other DNA sequences found in this sample. The chain recombines TRBV19 with TRBJ2-2, with TRBD2 matching 10 bases. Germline loops: CDR1 LNHDA, CDR2 SQIVND (reference sequence). The CDR3 runs 14 residues. V lost 6 bases and J lost 5; bases outside the gene matches: 3. The CDR3 region has the DNA TGTGCCAGTAGCAGGACTAGCGGAACCGGGGAGCTGTTTTTT. Residues: CASSRTSGTGELFF. Drawing the rest from reference TRBV19 and TRBJ2-2, the complete variable domain is DGGITQSPKYLFRKEGQNVTLSCEQNLNHDAMYWYRQDPGQGLRLIYYSQIVNDFQKGDIAEGYSVSREKKESFPLTVTSAQKNPTAFYLCASSRTSGTGELFFGEGSRLTVL.

The chain combines TRBV2 with TRBJ2-3; maybe TRBD2 (6 bases). The CDR3 has 15 residues. CDR1 is SNHLY, CDR2 FYNNEI, per germline. Trimming cost V 8 bases and J 1 base, with 16 bases left between them. The CDR3: CASLWGGGGTDTQYF. CDR3 nucleotide sequence: TGTGCCAGCTTGTGGGGAGGCGGGGGCACAGATACGCAGTATTTT.

Note on this clone: This specimen includes other DNA sequences encoding the same CDR3. This rearrangement joins TRBV7-9 to TRBJ1-5; possibly TRBD1 for D (5 bases). V lost 5 bases, J lost 0 bases, and 8 bases lay in between. This CDR3 has 14 residues. Per the germline V gene, CDR1 is SEHNR and CDR2 is FQNEAQ (reference sequence). CDR3 region: CASSPGGSNQPQHF. The CDR3 DNA reads as TGTGCCAGCAGCCCCGGGGGTAGCAATCAGCCCCAGCATTTT.

A remark on this clone: One base away lies a much larger clone, so this may be a sequencing read error. Other DNA sequences in the sample encode the same CDR3. The gene calls are TRBV5-1 and TRBJ2-3, with unresolved D. Trimming left V 0 bases short and J 1 base short, with 3 bases between. Germline values: CDR1 SGHRS, CDR2 YFSETQ. This CDR3 contains 13 residues. CDR3 DNA: TGCGCCAGCAGCTTGGCCGGCACAGATACGCAGTATTTT. It yields the protein CASSLAGTDTQYF.

This chain connects TRBV9 to TRBJ1-2, with a weak D call TRBD1 (6 bases). Trimming took off 0 bases at V and 6 bases at J, with 12 bases between the two ends. Germline values: CDR1 SGDLS, CDR2 YYNGEE. CDR3 size: 14 residues. The CDR3 loop reads CASSVAPGADGYTF. The DNA for the CDR3 is TGTGCCAGCAGCGTAGCCCCAGGGGCAGATGGCTACACCTTC.

In its sample, this clone was seen a few times. The chain joins TRBV19 to TRBJ2-7, with 11 positions matching TRBD2. The CDR3 has 15 amino acids. The V gene's germline CDR1 is LNHDA and CDR2 SQIVND (reference sequence). The ends lost 5 bases at V and 4 bases at J; junction bases unmatched: 7. CDR3 DNA: TGTGCCAGTAGTTCGGGACTAGCGGTACCTTACGAGCAGTACTTC. It yields the protein CASSSGLAVPYEQYF.

The chain employs TRBV15 and TRBJ2-6, with 11 bases aligning to TRBD1. The germline V gene encodes CDR1 LNHNV and CDR2 YYDKDF (reference sequence). The trim removed 0 bases at V and 0 bases at J, leaving 4 bases unmatched. This CDR3 is built from 19 residues. CDR3 nucleotide sequence: TGTGCCACCAGCAGAGATTATGGGACAGGGGGCTCTGGGGCCAACGTCCTGACTTTC. Amino acids: CATSRDYGTGGSGANVLTF.

This clone came up a few times. The rearrangement links TRBV20-1 to TRBJ1-2; D is uncertain. Germline CDR1 and CDR2: DFQATT and SNEGSKA (reference sequence). CDR3 size: 10 residues. Trimming removed 6 bases from V and 6 bases from J, with 8 bases in between. The CDR3 DNA reads as TGCAGTGCCTCAAGGGATGGCTACACCTTC. Its protein is CSASRDGYTF.

In this sample, this clone turned up many times. The V and J genes are TRBV11-2 and TRBJ2-5, with D possibly being TRBD1 (8 bases). CDR3 length: 16 amino acids. Germline V gene sequence: CDR1 SGHAT, CDR2 FQNNGV. Trimming took 5 bases from V and 2 from J, leaving 18 bases between them. The CDR3 coding sequence is TGTGCCAGCAGCCCACAGGGGGGGATCTTACAAGAGACCCAGTACTTC. It encodes CASSPQGGILQETQYF.

A remark on this clone: Other DNA sequences in the same sample also yield this CDR3. The chain joins TRBV5-4 to TRBJ2-5, with 7 bases aligning to TRBD2. The CDR3 is 15 amino acids. Germline V gives CDR1 SGHNT, CDR2 YYREEE (reference sequence). V lost 7 bases to trimming and J lost 5 bases; unmatched junction nucleotides: 14. The CDR3 protein is CASSLGGGPGETQYF. CDR3 bases: TGTGCCAGCTCGCTCGGGGGAGGGCCCGGGGAGACCCAGTACTTC.

The genes are TRBV6-5 and TRBJ2-7; no definite D call. Trimming removed 3 bases at V and 0 bases at J, with 12 bases between. Germline assignment: CDR1 MNHEY and CDR2 SVGAGI. The CDR3 runs to 15 residues. CDR3 loop: CASSYKPYSSYEQYF. The CDR3 DNA is TGTGCCAGCAGTTATAAGCCTTACAGCTCCTACGAGCAGTACTTC.

The chain has TRBV19 and TRBJ2-5; the D gene could be TRBD1 or TRBD2 (7 bases each). The CDR3 extends over 15 amino acids. With 4 bases removed from V and 1 base from J, the gap between germline ends came to 13 bases. The V gene's germline CDR1 is LNHDA and CDR2 SQIVND (reference sequence). The CDR3 spells CASSNRGGSQETQYF. The CDR3, as DNA: TGTGCCAGTAGTAACAGGGGAGGGTCCCAAGAGACCCAGTACTTC.

This clone was counted between two and nine times. V is TRBV7-8 and J is TRBJ1-4, with 7 positions matching TRBD1. This CDR3 region has 14 residues. Trimming took 1 base from V and 4 from J; bases not matched to a gene: 0. CDR1 is SGHVS, CDR2 FQNEAQ, per germline. The CDR3 protein is CASSLDRGNEKLFF. The CDR3 DNA sequence: TGTGCCAGCAGCTTAGACAGGGGTAATGAAAAACTGTTTTTT.

This chain connects TRBV6-5 to TRBJ1-4; perhaps TRBD1 as D (6 bases). Deletions cut 6 bases from V and 8 bases from J, with 16 bases between. The CDR3 consists of 14 residues. Germline V lookup: CDR1 MNHEY, CDR2 SVGAGI. The CDR3 DNA is TGTGCCAGCAGGGGTCGAGGCCAGGGGGAAAAACTGTTTTTT. Its protein is CASRGRGQGEKLFF.

The sample holds one count of this clone. The V and J genes are TRBV7-9 and TRBJ1-1; 7 bases map to TRBD1. The CDR3 covers 16 residues. Germline values: CDR1 SEHNR, CDR2 FQNEAQ (reference sequence). V trimming: 5 bases; J trimming: 0 bases; junction bases outside the gene matches: 9. CDR3 DNA sequence: TGTGCCAGCAGCATGCCGACAGGGCTACTGAACACTGAAGCTTTCTTT. Amino acids: CASSMPTGLLNTEAFF.

The table lists this clone with a few counts. This chain uses TRBV6-5 with TRBJ2-7; tentative D call: TRBD2 (5 bases). This CDR3 is built from 15 residues. V lost 8 bases and J 3 bases, leaving 20 bases between the germline ends. Germline values: CDR1 MNHEY, CDR2 SVGAGI. CDR3 sequence (DNA): TGTGCCAGCCGAACGGGAACAGCCGACCGCTACGAGCAGTACTTC. Its protein product is CASRTGTADRYEQYF.

CDR3 coding DNA: TGTGCCAGCAGCTTAAAGGGGAACACCGGGGAGCTGTTTTTT. It specifies CASSLKGNTGELFF. The rearrangement uses TRBV5-8 and TRBJ2-2; D is unclear. CDR1 is SGHTS and CDR2 is YDEGEE in the germline V gene. The CDR3 totals 14 residues. The V and J ends lost 2 bases and 1 base respectively, with 6 bases between them.

This clone was observed a few times. V and J are TRBV29-1 and TRBJ1-1, with D unclear. Germline V lookup: CDR1 SQVTM, CDR2 ANQGSEA. The V end lost 7 bases, the J end lost 2 bases, and 14 bases lay between the germline ends. This CDR3 region has 13 residues. CDR3 sequence reads: CSAGVGFNTEAFF. The CDR3 coding sequence is TGCAGCGCCGGGGTGGGGTTTAACACTGAAGCTTTCTTT.

This clone was seen a handful of times. The chain joins TRBV7-9 to TRBJ1-2; D unclear. This CDR3 has 12 residues. V shed 2 bases and J shed 3 bases, with 4 bases lying between them. CDR1 and CDR2 (germline): SEHNR, FQNEAQ (reference sequence). The chain's CDR3 is CASSLTDYGYTF. The CDR3 coding sequence is TGTGCCAGCAGCTTAACTGACTATGGCTACACCTTC.

The V and J genes are TRBV6-5 and TRBJ2-2; the D is unclear. The CDR3 spans 12 residues. Germline lookup yields CDR1 MNHEY and CDR2 SVGAGI. Trimming removed 6 bases from V and 2 bases from J, with 4 bases in between. CDR3 DNA sequence: TGTGCCAGCAGCTTAAACACCGGGGAGCTGTTTTTT. This translates into CASSLNTGELFF.

This clone was recorded once. The rearrangement links TRBV25-1 to TRBJ1-2, with TRBD1 as a possible D gene (6 bases). The CDR3 contains 15 residues. Germline V lookup: CDR1 MGHDK, CDR2 SYGVNS. V was clipped by 2 bases and J by 0 bases, with 10 bases between them. The CDR3 sequence is CASSEATGANYGYTF. In DNA form, the CDR3 reads TGTGCCAGCAGTGAAGCGACAGGAGCTAACTATGGCTACACCTTC.

The CDR3 region is CAWSTSGEQYF. The CDR3 nucleotides read TGTGCCTGGAGTACAAGTGGCGAGCAGTACTTC. This rearrangement joins TRBV30 to TRBJ2-7, with D hard to call. Germline V gene data show CDR1 as GTSNPN and CDR2 as SVGIG (reference sequence). The length of the CDR3 is 11 residues. Trimming took off 2 bases at V and 6 bases at J, with 8 bases between the two ends. The full variable domain, in which reference TRBV30 and TRBJ2-7 provide the parts outside the CDR3, is SQTIHQWPATLVQPVGSPLSLECTVEGTSNPNLYWYRQAAGRGLQLLFYSVGIGQISSEVPQNLSASRPQDRQFILSSKKLLLSDSGFYLCAWSTSGEQYFGPGTRLTVT.

The gene calls are TRBV7-9 and TRBJ1-2; perhaps TRBD1 as D (6 bases). The CDR3 is 12 amino acids. Trimming took off 2 bases at V and 8 bases at J, with 9 bases between the two ends. Germline V gives CDR1 SEHNR, CDR2 FQNEAQ (reference sequence). This CDR3 is CASSLSQGGYTF. The CDR3 nucleotides are TGTGCCAGCAGCTTATCGCAGGGGGGCTACACCTTC.

This clone has a handful of counts. V is TRBV5-4 and J is TRBJ1-1; TRBD1 agrees at 10 bases. Trimming at V came to 5 bases and at J to 3 bases, leaving 10 bases not matched to a gene. Germline CDR1 is SGHNT and CDR2 is YYREEE (reference sequence). CDR3 length: 16 amino acids. The CDR3 DNA reads TGTGCCAGCAGTTGGACAGGGGGAACGTTGGACACTGAAGCTTTCTTT. Amino acid sequence: CASSWTGGTLDTEAFF.

The chain employs TRBV7-9 and TRBJ1-6; perhaps TRBD1 as D (5 bases). This CDR3 has 14 residues. The germline gives CDR1 SEHNR, CDR2 FQNEAQ (reference sequence). V dropped 7 bases and J dropped 5 bases, with 12 bases sitting between them. CDR3 DNA sequence: TGTGCCAGCACCCGGGACCGCGATAATTCACCCCTCCACTTT. This encodes CASTRDRDNSPLHF.

This clone appeared a few times. The chain joins TRBV5-1 to TRBJ2-1; TRBD2 aligns across 9 bases. The trim removed 4 bases at V and 12 bases at J, leaving 14 bases unmatched. The V gene's germline CDR1 is SGHRS and CDR2 YFSETQ. This CDR3 comprises 15 residues. The CDR3 here is CASSLWISSGGTQFF. For the CDR3, the DNA is TGCGCCAGCAGCCTGTGGATTAGTAGCGGGGGCACGCAGTTCTTC.

The CDR3 DNA reads as TGTGCCAGCAGTTTCCGGGACAGCAACACCGGGGAGCTGTTTTTT. This translates into CASSFRDSNTGELFF. The gene calls are TRBV27 and TRBJ2-2; 7 bases agree with TRBD1. CDR1 is MNHEY, CDR2 SMNVEV, per germline (reference sequence). Unmatched junction bases numbered 3, after V lost 3 bases and J lost 2 bases. This CDR3 has 15 residues.

This clone was observed a single time. The chain carries TRBV5-1 and TRBJ2-1, with a tentative D call TRBD2 (6 bases). CDR1 SGHRS and CDR2 YFSETQ come from the germline V gene. The CDR3 totals 15 residues. Trimming took 4 bases from V and 5 from J, leaving 16 bases between them. The CDR3 sequence: CASSLIGTPDNEQFF. In nucleotides, the CDR3 is TGCGCCAGCAGCCTAATAGGGACTCCAGACAATGAGCAGTTCTTC.